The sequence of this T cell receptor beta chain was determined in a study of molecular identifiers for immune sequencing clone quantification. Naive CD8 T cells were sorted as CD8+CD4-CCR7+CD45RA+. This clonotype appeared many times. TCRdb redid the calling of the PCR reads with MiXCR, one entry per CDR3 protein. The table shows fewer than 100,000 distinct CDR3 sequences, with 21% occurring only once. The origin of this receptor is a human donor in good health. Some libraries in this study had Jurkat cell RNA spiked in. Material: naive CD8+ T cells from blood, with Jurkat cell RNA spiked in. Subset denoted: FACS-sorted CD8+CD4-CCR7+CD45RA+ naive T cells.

CDR3 residues: CASSQNRASGNTIYF. CDR3 in DNA: TGCGCCAGCAGCCAGAACAGGGCGAGCGGAAACACCATATATTTT. V and J are TRBV4-3 and TRBJ1-3; perhaps TRBD1 as D (6 bases). The CDR3 is 15 amino acids. The ends were cut back, 3 bases at V and 4 bases at J, with 13 bases in the middle. Germline loops: CDR1 LGHNA, CDR2 YSLEER.